Here is one T cell receptor beta chain with its context. The sample holds other DNA sequences that translate to the same CDR3. This CDR3 has 12 amino acids. V gave up 6 bases and J gave up 6 bases; unmatched junction bases: 3. Germline values: CDR1 KGHSH, CDR2 LQKENI. The repertoire was sequenced with immunoSEQ multiplex PCR; TCRdb's copy has only in-frame clones and lacks some. The top ten hold roughly 1.7% of the sample, which has under 500,000 clones, around 93% seen once. This entry belongs to a study of Ad26.COV2.S vaccination and SARS-CoV-2 variants. Treatment indicated: around 19 received Ad26.COV2.S at low or high dose, single or two shots; about 5 received placebo; per-sample allocation not given. Sampling was done on day 63 after the first vaccine or placebo injection. The shot given was an Ad26 vector that makes Wuhan-strain SARS-CoV-2 spike.

This receptor was identified in a person aged 18 to 59 who received the Ad26.COV2.S COVID-19 vaccine or a placebo. The source material was peripheral blood, sampled in a trial of Ad26.COV2.S vaccine versus placebo. V gene TRBV18 combines with J gene TRBJ1-1, with 8 positions matching TRBD1. The CDR3 DNA sequence: TGTGCCAGCTCCCCGGACAGGGCTGAAGCTTTCTTT. It codes for CASSPDRAEAFF.